This is a list of T cell receptor beta chains from one sample in a study of T cell responses to AZD1222 COVID-19 vaccine. Here immunoSEQ multiplex PCR was the method, and the copy in TCRdb shows in-frame clones only, minus some. Among about 110,000 clones, around 89% were seen once, and the ten largest hold approximately 5.4%. The sequencing here drew on peripheral blood, taken on day 0 of AZD1222 vaccination. The origin of the receptors is an adult in good health. Both conserved end residues are part of each CDR3. The order of the fields is clone size, J gene, V gene, D gene, CDR3 DNA, CDR3 protein. The D gene is left open where the match is weak. Expanded clones get a size class; other rows say once, few or many, or leave the size out.

few TRBJ1-2 TRBV29-1 TRBD1 TGCAGCGTTTATCCGACAGGGAAGGATGGCTACACCTTC CSVYPTGKDGYTF
NA TRBJ1-6 TRBV7-2 NA TGTGCCAGCAGCTTCCCCGCAGGGAGCTCCTATAATTCACCCCTCCACTTT CASSFPAGSSYNSPLHF
NA TRBJ1-1 TRBV5-8 TRBD1 TGTGCCAGCAGCGACGGGACAGGGGGGAGAGCTTTCTTT CASSDGTGGRAFF
NA TRBJ1-5 TRBV9 NA TGTGCCAGCAGCGTAGAAGAGGCACGGCCCCAGCATTTT CASSVEEARPQHF
NA TRBJ1-5 TRBV19 NA TGTGCCTCTAAAGACCAGGGTAGGGGCAATCAGCCCCAGCATTTT CASKDQGRGNQPQHF
NA TRBJ1-1 TRBV5-1 NA TGCGCCAGCAGCAAAGGGACACCGACAACAGGGACTGAAGCTTTCTTT CASSKGTPTTGTEAFF
NA TRBJ2-1 TRBV15 TRBD2 TGTGCCACCAGCAGAGACCCGGGACTAGCAGAGTACAATGAGCAGTTCTTC CATSRDPGLAEYNEQFF
NA TRBJ2-2 TRBV6-5 TRBD1 TGTGCCAGCAGTTACTCGGGACAGGGTTCCGGGGAGCTGTTTTTT CASSYSGQGSGELFF
NA TRBJ1-6 TRBV28 NA TGTGCCAGCAGTTTGGAACTCGGGGGTTCACCCCTCCACTTT CASSLELGGSPLHF
NA TRBJ1-1 TRBV29-1 NA TGCAGCGTTGAAGATTTGAGGAGGACCACTGAAGCTTTCTTT CSVEDLRRTTEAFF
NA TRBJ1-6 TRBV5-1 TRBD1 TGCGCCAGCAGCAAACAGGGGGCCGGCTATAATTCACCCCTCCACTTT CASSKQGAGYNSPLHF
NA TRBJ1-2 TRBV19 NA TGTGCCACGGGAAGGGGTGGCGGCTACACCTTC CATGRGGGYTF
NA TRBJ2-7 TRBV7-3 TRBD2 TGTGCCAGCAGCTCCGGTGGGACTAGCGGGGCCTACGAGCAGTACTTC CASSSGGTSGAYEQYF
NA TRBJ1-6 TRBV6-5 NA TGTGCCAGCAGTTACTCGCAGGGGTCACCGGATTCACCCCTCCACTTT CASSYSQGSPDSPLHF